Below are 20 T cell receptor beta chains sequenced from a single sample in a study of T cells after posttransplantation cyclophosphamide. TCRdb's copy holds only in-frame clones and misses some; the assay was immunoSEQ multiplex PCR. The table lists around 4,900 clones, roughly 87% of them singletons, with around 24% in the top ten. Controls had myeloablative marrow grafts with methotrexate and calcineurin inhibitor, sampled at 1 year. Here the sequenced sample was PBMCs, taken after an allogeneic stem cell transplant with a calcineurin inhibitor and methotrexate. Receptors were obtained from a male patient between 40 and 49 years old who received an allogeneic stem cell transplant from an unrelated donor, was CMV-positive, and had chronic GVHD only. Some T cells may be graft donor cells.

As DNA, the CDR3 is TGCGCCAGCAGCGCTCAACCTACAGGGGAACAGCCAGATACGCAGTATTTT. Protein: CASSAQPTGEQPDTQYF. The V and J genes are TRBV5-1 and TRBJ2-3; 7 positions match TRBD1. The V segment lost 4 bases and the J segment 4 bases; nucleotides outside the gene matches: 15. Per the germline V gene, CDR1 is SGHRS and CDR2 is YFSETQ. This CDR3 comprises 17 residues. Based on the CDR3 plus reference TRBV5-1 and TRBJ2-3, the full variable domain is KAGVTQTPRYLIKTRGQQVTLSCSPISGHRSVSWYQQTPGQGLQFLFEYFSETQRNKGNFPGRFSGRQFSNSRSEMNVSTLELGDSALYLCASSAQPTGEQPDTQYFGPGTRLTVL.

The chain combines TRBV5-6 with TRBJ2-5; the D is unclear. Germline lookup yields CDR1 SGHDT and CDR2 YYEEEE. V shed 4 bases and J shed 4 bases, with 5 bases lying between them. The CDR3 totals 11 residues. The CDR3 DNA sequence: TGTGCCAGCAGCCATTCAGAGACCCAGTACTTC. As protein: CASSHSETQYF.

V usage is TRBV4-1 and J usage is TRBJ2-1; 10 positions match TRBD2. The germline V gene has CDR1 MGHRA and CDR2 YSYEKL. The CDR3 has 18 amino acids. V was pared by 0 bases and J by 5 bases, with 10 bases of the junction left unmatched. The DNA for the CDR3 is TGCGCCAGCAGCCAAGATGATAAGTGGCTAGCGGGGGACAATGAGCAGTTCTTC. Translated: CASSQDDKWLAGDNEQFF.

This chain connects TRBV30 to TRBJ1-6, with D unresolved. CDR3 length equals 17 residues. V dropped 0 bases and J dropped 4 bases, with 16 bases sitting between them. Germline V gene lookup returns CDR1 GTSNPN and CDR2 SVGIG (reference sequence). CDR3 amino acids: CAWSVSELAGYNSPLHF. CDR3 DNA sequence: TGTGCCTGGAGTGTATCTGAGCTCGCAGGTTATAATTCACCCCTCCACTTT.

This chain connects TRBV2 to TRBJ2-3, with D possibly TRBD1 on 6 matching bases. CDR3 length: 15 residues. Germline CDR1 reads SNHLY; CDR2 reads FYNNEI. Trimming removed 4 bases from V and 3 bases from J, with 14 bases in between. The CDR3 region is CASSGQRGWTDTQYF. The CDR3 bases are TGTGCCAGCAGTGGGCAGAGGGGGTGGACAGATACGCAGTATTTT.

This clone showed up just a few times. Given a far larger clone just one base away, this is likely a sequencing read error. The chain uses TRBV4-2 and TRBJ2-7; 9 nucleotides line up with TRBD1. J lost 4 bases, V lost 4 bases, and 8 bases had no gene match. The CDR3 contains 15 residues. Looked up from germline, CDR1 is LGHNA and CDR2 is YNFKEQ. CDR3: CASSPGQGPLYEQYF. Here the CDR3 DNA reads TGTGCCAGCAGCCCCGGACAGGGGCCGCTTTACGAGCAGTACTTC.

The CDR3 DNA sequence: TGTGCCAGCAGTTTACAGGTGAACACTGAAGCTTTCTTT. This sequence encodes CASSLQVNTEAFF. V is TRBV27 and J is TRBJ1-1, with unresolved D. Germline assignment: CDR1 MNHEY and CDR2 SMNVEV (reference sequence). V lost 2 bases and J lost 0, with 4 bases in between. The CDR3 covers 13 residues.

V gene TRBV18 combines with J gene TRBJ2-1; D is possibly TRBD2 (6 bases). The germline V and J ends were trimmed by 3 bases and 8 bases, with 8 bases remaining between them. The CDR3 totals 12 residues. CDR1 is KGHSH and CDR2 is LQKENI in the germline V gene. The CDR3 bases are TGTGCCAGCTCACCTAGCGGCGATGAGCAGTTCTTC. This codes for CASSPSGDEQFF.

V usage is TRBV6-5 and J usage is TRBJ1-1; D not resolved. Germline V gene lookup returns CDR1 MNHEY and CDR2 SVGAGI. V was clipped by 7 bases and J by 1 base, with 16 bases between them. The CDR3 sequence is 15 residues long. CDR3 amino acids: CASTPAGKGNTEAFF. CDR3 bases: TGTGCCAGCACTCCCGCGGGGAAAGGGAACACTGAAGCTTTCTTT.

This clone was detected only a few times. The DNA of the CDR3 is TGTGCCAGCAGCCCTAGGGGCGCGATGTACACTGAAGCTTTCTTT. This encodes CASSPRGAMYTEAFF. The rearrangement joins TRBV14 to TRBJ1-1; a weak D match, TRBD1 (5 bases). The CDR3 spans 15 residues. Germline V gene sequence: CDR1 SGHDN, CDR2 FVKESK. V lost 4 bases and J lost 3, with 15 bases in between.

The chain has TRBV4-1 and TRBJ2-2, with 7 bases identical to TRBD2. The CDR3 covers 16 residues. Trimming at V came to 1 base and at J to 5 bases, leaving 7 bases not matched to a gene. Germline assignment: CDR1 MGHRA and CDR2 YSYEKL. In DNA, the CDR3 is TGCGCCAGCAGCCAAGTAAAGCGGGACCGGACCGGGGAGCTGTTTTTT. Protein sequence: CASSQVKRDRTGELFF.

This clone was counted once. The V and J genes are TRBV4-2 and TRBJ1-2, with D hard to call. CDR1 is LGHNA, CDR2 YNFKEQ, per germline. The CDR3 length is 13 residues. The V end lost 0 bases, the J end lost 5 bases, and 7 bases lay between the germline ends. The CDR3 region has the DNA TGTGCCAGCAGCCAAGAGCCCGGGTATGGCTACACCTTC. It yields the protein CASSQEPGYGYTF.

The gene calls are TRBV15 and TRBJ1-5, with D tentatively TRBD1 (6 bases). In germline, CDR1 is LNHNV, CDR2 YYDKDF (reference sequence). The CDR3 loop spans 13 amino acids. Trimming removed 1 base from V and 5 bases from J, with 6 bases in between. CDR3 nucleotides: TGTGCCACCAGCAGAGCAGGGGATCAGCCCCAGCATTTT. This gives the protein CATSRAGDQPQHF.

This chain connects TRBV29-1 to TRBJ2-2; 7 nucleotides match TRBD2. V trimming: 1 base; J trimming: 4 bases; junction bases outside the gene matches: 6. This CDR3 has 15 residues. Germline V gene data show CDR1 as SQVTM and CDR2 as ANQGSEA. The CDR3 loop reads CSVEVAGRGTGELFF. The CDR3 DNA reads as TGCAGCGTTGAAGTAGCGGGTCGAGGCACCGGGGAGCTGTTTTTT.

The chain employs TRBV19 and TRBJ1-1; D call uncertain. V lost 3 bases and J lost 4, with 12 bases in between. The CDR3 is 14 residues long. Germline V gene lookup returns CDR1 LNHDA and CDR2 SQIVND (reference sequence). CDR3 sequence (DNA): TGTGCCAGTAGTATGGAGGGCCTCGGCACTGAAGCTTTCTTT. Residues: CASSMEGLGTEAFF.

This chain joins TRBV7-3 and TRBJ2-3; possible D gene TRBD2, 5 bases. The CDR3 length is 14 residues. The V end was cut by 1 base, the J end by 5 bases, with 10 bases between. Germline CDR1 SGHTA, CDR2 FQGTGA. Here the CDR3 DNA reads TGTGCCAGCAGCTTAATCGGGGAGAAAGATACGCAGTATTTT. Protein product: CASSLIGEKDTQYF.

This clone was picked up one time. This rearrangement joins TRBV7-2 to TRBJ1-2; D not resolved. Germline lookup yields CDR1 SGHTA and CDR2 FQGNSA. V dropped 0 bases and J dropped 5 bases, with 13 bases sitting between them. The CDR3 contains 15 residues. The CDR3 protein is CASSLAVGAGYGYTF. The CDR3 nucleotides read TGTGCCAGCAGCTTAGCGGTGGGAGCCGGGTATGGCTACACCTTC.

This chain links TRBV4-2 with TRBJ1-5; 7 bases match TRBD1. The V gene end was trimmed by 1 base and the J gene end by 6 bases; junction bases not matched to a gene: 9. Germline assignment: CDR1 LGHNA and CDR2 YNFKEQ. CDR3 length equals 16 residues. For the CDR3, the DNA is TGTGCCAGCAGCCAAGGAGAGGGGGCAGGGTCTCAGCCCCAGCATTTT. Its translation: CASSQGEGAGSQPQHF.

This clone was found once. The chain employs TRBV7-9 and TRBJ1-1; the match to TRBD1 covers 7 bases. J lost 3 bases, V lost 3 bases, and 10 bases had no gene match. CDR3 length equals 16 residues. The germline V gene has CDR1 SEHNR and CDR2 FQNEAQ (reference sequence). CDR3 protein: CASSLPTGDWDTEAFF. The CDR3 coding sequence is TGTGCCAGCAGCTTGCCTACAGGGGATTGGGACACTGAAGCTTTCTTT.

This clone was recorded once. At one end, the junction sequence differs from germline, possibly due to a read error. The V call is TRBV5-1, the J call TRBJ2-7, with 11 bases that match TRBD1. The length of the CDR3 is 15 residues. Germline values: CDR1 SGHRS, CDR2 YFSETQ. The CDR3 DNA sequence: TGTGCCAGCAGCCCAGGAGGGACAGGGGGCTACGAGCAGTACTTC. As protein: CASSPGGTGGYEQYF.